This TCR beta chain was observed in a study of blood T cell repertoires in COVID-19. Background on the study: There were acute and convalescent COVID-19 samples, and they came from the United States, Italy and Spain. T cells, B-cell-depleted T cells, or PBMCs provided the cDNA or gDNA that served as material.

As processed by the authors: By means of reference gene primer amplification, nucleated cell counts were estimated. This table comes from immunoSEQ multiplex PCR, and its TCRdb copy is limited to in-frame clones, with some not included. D and trimming were read from the DNA, whereas the V and J calls and clone size are those reported in that table. The sample contains approximately 140,000 clones, over 80% of which appear only once. V was trimmed by 4 bases and J by 5 bases, leaving 15 bases between them. There are 14 residues in the CDR3. The germline CDR1 and CDR2 sequences are SGHRS and YFSETQ. This clonotype was sampled from a human donor in a cohort sampled during active COVID-19. The rearrangement joins TRBV5-1 to TRBJ2-5; D is possibly TRBD2 (6 bases). Sequenced sample: peripheral blood. The CDR3 sequence is CASSPESGGETQYF. CDR3 DNA: TGCGCCAGCAGCCCGGAATCTGGGGGGGAGACCCAGTACTTC.